This entry describes one TCR beta chain. The CDR3 consists of 17 residues. Germline loops: CDR1 MGHRA, CDR2 YSYEKL. Between the trimmed V and J ends, which lost 0 bases and 9 bases, there was a span of 18 bases. This sample is drawn from a study of blood T cell repertoires in COVID-19. This table comes from immunoSEQ multiplex PCR, and its TCRdb copy is limited to in-frame clones, with some not included. The sample lists some 200,000 clones, about 93% occurring once. The genes are TRBV4-1 and TRBJ1-6, with a weak D call TRBD1 (6 bases). The receptor was derived from a man under 40 with COVID-19, enrolled during active disease. Sequenced: peripheral blood. This CDR3 is CASSQDPTGTPLSPLHF. CDR3 bases: TGCGCCAGCAGCCAAGATCCGACGGGGACACCCCTTTCACCCCTCCACTTT.